A selection of T cell receptor beta chains follows, all from one sample in a study of T cell responses to AZD1222 COVID-19 vaccine. TCRdb's table, derived via immunoSEQ multiplex PCR, lists solely in-frame clones and lacks some. The sample consists of over 150,000 clones, approximately 87% of them appearing once. This sample comprised peripheral blood, obtained on day 0 of MenACWY control vaccination. The source is an adult in good health. Both conserved end residues are part of each CDR3.

TRBJ1-2 TRBV12-3/TRBV12-4 CASSFGAVYGYTF
TRBJ2-4 TRBV2 CASSEGRGDKNIQYF
TRBJ1-2 TRBV14 CASSQDTGVYGYTF
TRBJ1-3 TRBV7-9 CASSSGQGAGNTIYF
TRBJ2-5 TRBV14 CASSQVRDRTSQETQYF
TRBJ1-1 TRBV5-4 CASSRIHRNTEAFF
TRBJ1-3 TRBV5-1 CASSPGTSSGNTIYF
TRBJ2-7 TRBV7-8 CASSPITSGSLGPGSYEQYF
TRBJ2-1 TRBV12-3/TRBV12-4 CASRSNGEQFF
TRBJ1-6 TRBV5-1 CASSLAGQFNSPLHF
TRBJ2-3 TRBV5-4 CASSLVTSGSYGTDTQYF
TRBJ1-5 TRBV12-3/TRBV12-4 CASRGDRDQPQHF
TRBJ1-1 TRBV3-1/TRBV3-2 CASSQFRTGGPQYAFF
TRBJ1-1 TRBV7-2 CASSLVPTGDTEAFF
TRBJ2-1 TRBV5-4 CASSLVGVNEQFF
TRBJ2-1 TRBV5-4 CASSLGGGGAGSYNEQFF
TRBJ2-2 TRBV7-2 CASSLVGVNTGELFF
TRBJ1-3 TRBV5-1 CASSLTGQGRNTIYF
TRBJ1-5 TRBV5-1 CASSPGSNQPQHF
TRBJ1-2 TRBV10-1 CASSELPRDRASCYGYTF
TRBJ1-2 TRBV19 CASSIVLGGSLGYTF
TRBJ1-1 TRBV7-8 CASSLEGGYTEAFF
TRBJ2-7 TRBV7-7 CASSLAAGAGEQYF
TRBJ2-2 TRBV29-1 CSAQKGTGELFF
TRBJ1-5 TRBV6-5 CASSFGGSWGQPQHF
TRBJ2-1 TRBV6-2/TRBV6-3 CASSWDEYNEQFF
TRBJ2-4 TRBV11-2 CASSPTGGPTKNIQYF
TRBJ1-1 TRBV7-8 CASSLGGYGDTEAFF
TRBJ2-5 TRBV6-5 CASATGGQPRTQYF
TRBJ1-1 TRBV29-1 CSVGKTGNAEAFF
TRBJ1-6 TRBV28 CASSWVTGDSPLHF
TRBJ1-2 TRBV7-9 CASSLGQGGYGYTF
TRBJ1-4 TRBV11-2 CASSLGTFATNEKLFF
TRBJ2-3 TRBV28 CASSSIPQSDTQYF
TRBJ2-1 TRBV3-1/TRBV3-2 CASSQLRGDEQFF
TRBJ2-7 TRBV10-3 CAIRIRESTSYEQYF
TRBJ2-7 TRBV18 CASSLTMDRVYEQYF
TRBJ1-2 TRBV5-1 CASSFLGDNYGYTF
TRBJ2-7 TRBV5-1 CASSQTGDAYEQYF
TRBJ2-3 TRBV9 CASSVDLEADTQYF
TRBJ1-5 TRBV4-3 CASSQDWDGNQPQHF
TRBJ2-2 TRBV28 CASSLYTGELFF
TRBJ2-7 TRBV15 CATSKEMRNYEQYF
TRBJ2-3 TRBV29-1 CSAMTSGGLGTQYF
TRBJ1-1 TRBV12-3/TRBV12-4 CASSLLGGKAFF
TRBJ2-3 TRBV19 CASSKGTVASDTQYF
TRBJ1-1 TRBV10-2 CASALSRDGTGGWTEAFF
TRBJ1-6 TRBV5-4 CASSAAFGSPLHF
TRBJ2-5 TRBV6-1 CASSEASGGVETQYF
TRBJ2-1 TRBV27 CASSGPYNEQFF
TRBJ1-6 TRBV7-6 CASSPTERGRGASSYNSPLHF
TRBJ1-2 TRBV6-5 CASIPQANYGYTF
TRBJ2-1 TRBV3-1/TRBV3-2 CASSPIAGGGYNEQFF
TRBJ2-1 TRBV6-1 CASSEARARLYNEQFF